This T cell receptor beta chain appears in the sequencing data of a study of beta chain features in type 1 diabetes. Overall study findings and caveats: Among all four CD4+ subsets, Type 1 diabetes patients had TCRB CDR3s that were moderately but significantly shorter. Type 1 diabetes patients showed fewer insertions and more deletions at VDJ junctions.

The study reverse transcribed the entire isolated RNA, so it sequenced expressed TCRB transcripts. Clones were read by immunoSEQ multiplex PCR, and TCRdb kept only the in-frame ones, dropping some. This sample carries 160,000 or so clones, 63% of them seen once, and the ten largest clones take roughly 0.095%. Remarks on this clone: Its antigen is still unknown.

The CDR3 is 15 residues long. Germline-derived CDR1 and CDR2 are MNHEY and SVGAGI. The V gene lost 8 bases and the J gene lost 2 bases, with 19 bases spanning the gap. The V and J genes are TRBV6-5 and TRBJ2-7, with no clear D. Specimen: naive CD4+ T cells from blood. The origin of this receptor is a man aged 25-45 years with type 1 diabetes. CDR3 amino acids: CASRYSPVPTYEQYF. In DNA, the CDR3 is TGTGCCAGCCGGTATAGTCCAGTGCCGACCTACGAGCAGTACTTC.